This passage covers 8 T cell receptor beta chains from one sample sequenced in a study of CD8+CD57+ T cells in acquired aplastic anemia. Patients included in sequencing had previously demonstrated CD8+CD57+ cell expansion by flow cytometry. The template used for profiling TCR beta VDJ and CDR3 was genomic DNA. TCRdb independently ran MiXCR on the reads; one entry per CDR3 protein. The repertoire has under 350,000 distinct CDR3 sequences, roughly 61% of them found once; the top ten carry 1% to 1.5%. The sequencing input was sorted CD4+, CD8+, or CD8+CD57+ T cells (not recorded which) from PBMCs. The receptors here all came from a human donor with aplastic anemia.

This clonotype has ten or more counts. The genes are TRBV7-9 and TRBJ1-2, with D hard to call. Germline V lookup: CDR1 SEHNR, CDR2 FQNEAQ (reference sequence). Between the trimmed V and J ends, which lost 1 base and 2 bases, there was a span of 14 bases. CDR3 length equals 16 residues. Written as DNA, the CDR3 is TGTGCCAGCAGCTTAGGTGGGCAAGAGGCCAACTATGGCTACACCTTC. It specifies CASSLGGQEANYGYTF.

The sample holds one count of this clonotype. J is TRBJ2-2 and V is TRBV7-2; the match to TRBD1 covers 8 bases. The CDR3 covers 15 residues. Germline V lookup: CDR1 SGHTA, CDR2 FQGNSA. J was trimmed by 4 bases and V by 5 bases; bases with no gene match: 6. CDR3 in amino acids: CASSRGQEPTGELFF. CDR3 sequence (DNA): TGTGCCAGCAGCAGGGGACAGGAGCCCACCGGGGAGCTGTTTTTT. The full variable domain, rest sourced from reference TRBV7-2 and TRBJ2-2, is GAGVSQSPSNKVTEKGKDVELRCDPISGHTALYWYRQSLGQGLEFLIYFQGNSAPDKSGLPSDRFSAERTGGSVSTLTIQRTQQEDSAVYLCASSRGQEPTGELFFGEGSRLTVL.

The CDR3 is CASSLTPVNTEAFF. The CDR3 nucleotides read TGTGCCAGCAGCTTAACTCCAGTGAACACTGAAGCTTTCTTT. This rearrangement joins TRBV7-3 to TRBJ1-1, with unresolved D. Per germline, CDR1 SGHTA and CDR2 FQGTGA. V was pared by 0 bases and J by 0 bases, with 5 bases between. The CDR3 covers 14 residues.

This clonotype was detected ten times or more. This CDR3 reads CASSGLAEQFF. The CDR3 DNA follows: TGTGCCAGCAGCGGACTAGCGGAGCAGTTCTTC. The rearrangement uses TRBV7-2 and TRBJ2-1, with 9 bases fitting TRBD2. CDR3 size: 11 residues. The germline gives CDR1 SGHTA, CDR2 FQGNSA. V lost 5 bases and J lost 10; bases outside the gene matches: 0. Filled out from reference TRBV7-2 and TRBJ2-1, the complete variable domain reads GAGVSQSPSNKVTEKGKDVELRCDPISGHTALYWYRQSLGQGLEFLIYFQGNSAPDKSGLPSDRFSAERTGGSVSTLTIQRTQQEDSAVYLCASSGLAEQFFGPGTRLTVL.

Concerning this clonotype itself: A junction end diverges from the germline sequence, so it may reflect a read error. The chain has TRBV20-1 and TRBJ2-6; D is undetermined. Germline CDR1 and CDR2: DFQATT and SNEGSKA (reference sequence). The CDR3 contains 14 residues. CDR3 sequence (DNA): TGCAGTGCAAGAGACCTCTCTGGGGCCAACGTCCTGACTTTC. It translates to CSARDLSGANVLTF.

The chain is built from TRBV6-6 and TRBJ2-7; D is undetermined. The V gene lost 0 bases and the J gene lost 4 bases, with 16 bases spanning the gap. Germline-derived CDR1 and CDR2 are MNHNY and SVGAGI (reference sequence). CDR3 length: 16 residues. CDR3 sequence reads: CASSYSPRTVYYEQYF. DNA for the CDR3: TGTGCCAGCAGTTACTCCCCAAGGACGGTTTATTACGAGCAGTACTTC.

This clonotype appeared a few times. The chain uses TRBV7-6 and TRBJ2-1; TRBD2 matches at 11 bases. Trimming took 1 base from V and 6 from J; bases not matched to a gene: 2. The CDR3 is 15 residues long. Germline V gives CDR1 SGHVS, CDR2 FNYEAQ. CDR3 in amino acids: CASSLVAGGSNEQFF. CDR3 bases: TGTGCCAGCAGCTTAGTAGCGGGGGGGTCCAATGAGCAGTTCTTC. Combining the CDR3 with reference TRBV7-6 and TRBJ2-1 gives the whole variable domain GAGVSQSPRYKVTKRGQDVALRCDPISGHVSLYWYRQALGQGPEFLTYFNYEAQQDKSGLPNDRFSAERPEGSISTLTIQRTEQRDSAMYRCASSLVAGGSNEQFFGPGTRLTVL.

The chain combines TRBV24-1 with TRBJ2-1; maybe TRBD1 (6 bases). Germline assignment: CDR1 KGHDR and CDR2 SFDVKD. V was trimmed by 4 bases and J by 8 bases, leaving 8 bases between them. This CDR3 spans 12 amino acids. The CDR3 spells CATSDPGDEQFF. The CDR3 DNA reads as TGTGCCACCAGTGACCCAGGGGATGAGCAGTTCTTC.